This T cell receptor beta chain was observed in a study of glioma-infiltrating T cells (dated by TCRdb to the mid-2010s). Context from the whole study: Glioma tissue, non-neoplastic brain tissue and matched peripheral blood mononuclear cells were used as sources from which TCR alpha- and beta-chain repertoires were sequenced. To measure how far tissue and blood T-cell populations diverged, each tissue-infiltrating repertoire was compared against the peripheral blood repertoire of the same patient. Three low-grade glioma patients, roughly eight primary glioblastoma patients, and three non-glioma patients who contributed non-neoplastic brain tissue made up the paired cohort.

As for this clonotype: No antigen is known for it. Base qualities are not recorded, but no much larger clone differs from it by a single base.

Deletion took 3 bases off V and 1 base off J, with a span of 10 bases between the germline ends. The CDR3 runs 14 amino acids, cysteine and phenylalanine included. The sequence is cut down to CDR3 DNA, 42 bases in frame from base 1. The CDR1 and CDR2 encoded by the germline V gene (reference sequence) are LNHDA and SQIVND. Broad study findings and their caveats: Group comparisons were based on small numbers of patients: three non-neoplastic, three low-grade glioma and 7 to 9 glioblastoma patients. Only a very small number of CDR3 sequences turned up in both tissue and blood, a result put down to high CDR3 diversity combined with limited sampling. VJ-independent divergence between tissue and blood was lower than expected in non-neoplastic patients but higher than expected in all gliomas, particularly low-grade gliomas.

The iRepertoire nested amplicon-rescue multiplex PCR (arm-PCR) platform was used to amplify TCR alpha and beta CDR3 regions from RNA. The input for one-step reverse transcription and amplification was about 95-450 ng of tissue mRNA or PBMC total RNA. After bead purification, a secondary multiplex PCR added Illumina adapters, and libraries were gel-purified between 200 and 400 bp. Demultiplexing relied on internal 6-nucleotide barcodes carried by the libraries. Sequencing of the libraries was done on an Illumina MiSeq using 2x220 or 2x250 nucleotide paired-end reads. Concerning the study's data processing: Paired reads were merged using FLASH 1.2.11 and aligned with BWA-MEM to the GRCh37 human genome, and TRA and TRB reads were then extracted. V and J assignment used an IMGT-derived reference of cassette sequences and CDR3 motifs that included pseudogenes. Reads were translated in three frames, and productive CDR3s were defined as those with a C...FGXG motif and no stop codons. A clonotype was defined as a unique combination of a V-J cassette pair and a CDR3 amino acid sequence. Reads were filtered by Hamming distance, thresholded by each sample's sequence error rate in mapped regions. TCRdb ran its own pipeline on the public reads, namely fastp trimming at Q25 and MiXCR clone calling, and kept in-frame beta chains. Under each unique CDR3 protein, matching rows form one entry showing the most common genes and DNA. Here the V and J calls rest on TCRdb's processing, not on the authors' analysis. Here the sample has fewer than 200,000 distinct CDR3 sequences; more than 25% occur a single time. In total, the top ten clones hold 20% of the sample.

The chain links TRBV19 with TRBJ2-7; the D gene lacks a confident call. The source material was glioma tissue, nonneoplastic brain tissue, or PBMCs (not recorded which). This TCR was recovered from a human donor with low-grade glioma or glioblastoma, undergoing nonglioma brain surgery, or in good health (not recorded which). In nucleotide form, the sequence is TGTGCCAGTAGTATGAGCAGGTCGTCCTACGAGCAGTACTTC. It encodes CASSMSRSSYEQYF.